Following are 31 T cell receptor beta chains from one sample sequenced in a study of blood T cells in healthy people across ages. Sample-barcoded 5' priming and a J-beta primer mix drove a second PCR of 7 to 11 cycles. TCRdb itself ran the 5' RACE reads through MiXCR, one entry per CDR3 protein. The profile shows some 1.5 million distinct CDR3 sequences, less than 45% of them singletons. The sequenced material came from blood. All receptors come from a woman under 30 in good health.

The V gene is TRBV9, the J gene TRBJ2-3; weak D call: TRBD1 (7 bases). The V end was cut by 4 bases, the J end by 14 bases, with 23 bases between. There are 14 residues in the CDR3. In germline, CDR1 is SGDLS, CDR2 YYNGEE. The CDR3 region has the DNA TGTGCCAGCAGCCCCCGACGGGACTTCCAGGGGGGGTATTTT. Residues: CASSPRRDFQGGYF.

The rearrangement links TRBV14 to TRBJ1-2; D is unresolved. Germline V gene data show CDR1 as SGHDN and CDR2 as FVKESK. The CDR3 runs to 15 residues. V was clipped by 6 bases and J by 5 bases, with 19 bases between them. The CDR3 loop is CASSFYPLPLYGYTF. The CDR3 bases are TGTGCCAGCAGTTTCTATCCCTTGCCCTTATATGGCTACACCTTC.

CDR3 loop: CASSQVATSSYNEQFF. The CDR3 DNA reads as TGCGCCAGCAGCCAAGTGGCCACGAGCTCCTACAATGAGCAGTTCTTC. The rearrangement uses TRBV4-1 and TRBJ2-1, with D unresolved. Trimming took 1 base from V and 0 from J, leaving 10 bases between them. This CDR3 comprises 16 residues. The germline CDR1 and CDR2 sequences are MGHRA and YSYEKL.

CDR3 residues: CATTSRDSRGYTF. CDR3 DNA sequence: TGTGCCACTACATCACGGGACTCTCGTGGCTACACCTTC. The chain combines TRBV19 with TRBJ1-2; D is perhaps TRBD1 (5 bases). V lost 10 bases to trimming and J lost 7 bases, with 19 bases between them. The CDR3 spans 13 residues. Germline V lookup: CDR1 LNHDA, CDR2 SQIVND (reference sequence).

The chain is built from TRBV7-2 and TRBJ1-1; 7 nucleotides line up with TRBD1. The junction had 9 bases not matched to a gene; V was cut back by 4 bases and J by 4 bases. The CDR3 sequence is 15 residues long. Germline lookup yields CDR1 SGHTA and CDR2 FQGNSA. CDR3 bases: TGTGCCAGCAGCTCGACAGGGAGCAAGACCACTGAAGCTTTCTTT. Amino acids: CASSSTGSKTTEAFF.

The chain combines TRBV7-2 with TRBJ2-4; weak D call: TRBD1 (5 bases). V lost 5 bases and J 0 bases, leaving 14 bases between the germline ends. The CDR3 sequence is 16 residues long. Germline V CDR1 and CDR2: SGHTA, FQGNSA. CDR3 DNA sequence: TGTGCCAGCAGCACAGACAGACGCTTAGCCAAAAACATTCAGTACTTC. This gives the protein CASSTDRRLAKNIQYF.

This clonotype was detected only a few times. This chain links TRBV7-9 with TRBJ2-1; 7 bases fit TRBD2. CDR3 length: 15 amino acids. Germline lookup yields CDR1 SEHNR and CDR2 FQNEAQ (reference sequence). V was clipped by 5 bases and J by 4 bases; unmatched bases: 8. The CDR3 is CASSPAGSAYNEQFF. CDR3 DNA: TGTGCCAGCAGCCCAGCGGGGAGCGCTTACAATGAGCAGTTCTTC.

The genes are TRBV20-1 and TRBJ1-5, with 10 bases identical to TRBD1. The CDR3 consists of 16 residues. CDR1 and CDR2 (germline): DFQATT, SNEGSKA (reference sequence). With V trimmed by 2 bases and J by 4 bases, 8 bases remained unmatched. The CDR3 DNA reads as TGCAGTGCTAGACCCGGGACAGGGGTAGGAAATCAGCCCCAGCATTTT. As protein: CSARPGTGVGNQPQHF.

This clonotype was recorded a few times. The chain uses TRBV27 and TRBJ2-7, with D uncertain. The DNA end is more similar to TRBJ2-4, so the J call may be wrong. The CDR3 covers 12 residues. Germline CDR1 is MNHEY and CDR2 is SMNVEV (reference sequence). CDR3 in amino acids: CASSLHPGIQYF. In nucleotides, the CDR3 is TGTGCCAGCAGTTTACACCCTGGCATTCAGTACTTC.

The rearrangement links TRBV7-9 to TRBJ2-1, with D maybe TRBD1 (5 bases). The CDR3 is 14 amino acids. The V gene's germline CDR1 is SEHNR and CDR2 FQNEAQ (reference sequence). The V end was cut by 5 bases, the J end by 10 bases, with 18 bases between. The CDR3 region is CASSPNLGVYEQFF. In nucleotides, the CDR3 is TGTGCCAGCAGCCCTAATTTAGGGGTGTACGAGCAGTTCTTC.

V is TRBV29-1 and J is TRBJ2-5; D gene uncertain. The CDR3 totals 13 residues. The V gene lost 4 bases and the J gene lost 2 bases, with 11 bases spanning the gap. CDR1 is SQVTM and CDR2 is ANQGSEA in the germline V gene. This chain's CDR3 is CSVAQNTQETQYF. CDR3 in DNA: TGCAGCGTTGCACAGAATACTCAAGAGACCCAGTACTTC.

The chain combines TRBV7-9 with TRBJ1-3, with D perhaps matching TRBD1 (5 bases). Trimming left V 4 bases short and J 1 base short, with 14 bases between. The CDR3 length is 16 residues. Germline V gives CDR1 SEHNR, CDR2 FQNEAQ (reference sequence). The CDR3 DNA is TGTGCCAGCAGCTCTCCGGGACTTGCTTCTGGAAACACCATATATTTT. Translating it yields CASSSPGLASGNTIYF.

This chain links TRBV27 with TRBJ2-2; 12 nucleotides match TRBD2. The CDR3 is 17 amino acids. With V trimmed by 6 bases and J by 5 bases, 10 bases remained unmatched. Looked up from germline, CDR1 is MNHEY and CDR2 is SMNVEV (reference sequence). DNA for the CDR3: TGTGCCAGCAGCTCTGGGACTAGCGGGCAATTGACCGGGGAGCTGTTTTTT. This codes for CASSSGTSGQLTGELFF.

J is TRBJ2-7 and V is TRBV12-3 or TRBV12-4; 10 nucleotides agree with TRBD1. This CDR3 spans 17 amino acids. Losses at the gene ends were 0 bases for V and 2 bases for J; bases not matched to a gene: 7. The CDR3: CASSLATGTGVTYEQYF. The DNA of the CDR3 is TGTGCCAGCAGTTTAGCGACAGGGACAGGGGTTACCTACGAGCAGTACTTC.

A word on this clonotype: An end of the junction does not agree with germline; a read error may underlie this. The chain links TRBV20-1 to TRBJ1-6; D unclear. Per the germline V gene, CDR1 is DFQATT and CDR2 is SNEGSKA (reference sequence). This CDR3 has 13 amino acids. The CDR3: CSATRADSSPPHF. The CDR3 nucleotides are TGCAGTGCTACTAGGGCCGATAGTTCACCCCCCCACTTT.

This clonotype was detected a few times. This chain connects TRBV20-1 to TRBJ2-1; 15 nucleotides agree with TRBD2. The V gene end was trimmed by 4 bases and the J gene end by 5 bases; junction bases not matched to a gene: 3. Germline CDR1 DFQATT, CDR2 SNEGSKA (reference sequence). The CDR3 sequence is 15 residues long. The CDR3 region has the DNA TGCAGTGCTACACGGACTAGCGGGGGGGACAATGAGCAGTTCTTC. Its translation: CSATRTSGGDNEQFF.

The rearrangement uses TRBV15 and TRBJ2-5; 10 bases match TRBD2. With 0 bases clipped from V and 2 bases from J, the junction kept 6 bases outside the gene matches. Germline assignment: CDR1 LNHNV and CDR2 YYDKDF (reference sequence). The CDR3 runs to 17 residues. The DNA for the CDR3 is TGTGCCACCAGCAGAGATTGGGCTAGCGGGAGTCAAGAGACCCAGTACTTC. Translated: CATSRDWASGSQETQYF.

The CDR3 protein is CASSSPLSGANVLTF. Here the CDR3 DNA reads TGTGCCAGCAGTTCCCCTCTCTCTGGGGCCAACGTCCTGACTTTC. V is TRBV27 and J is TRBJ2-6, with D unclear. Trimming took off 4 bases at V and 0 bases at J, with 7 bases between the two ends. The CDR3 is 15 amino acids. The germline V gene encodes CDR1 MNHEY and CDR2 SMNVEV (reference sequence).

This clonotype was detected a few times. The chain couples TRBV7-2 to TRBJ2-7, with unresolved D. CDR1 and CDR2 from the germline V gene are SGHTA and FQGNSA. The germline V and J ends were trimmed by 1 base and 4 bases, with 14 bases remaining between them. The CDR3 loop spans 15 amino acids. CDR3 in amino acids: CASSLDGLSPYEQYF. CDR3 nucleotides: TGTGCCAGCAGCTTAGATGGCCTATCGCCTTACGAGCAGTACTTC.

CDR3 sequence reads: CASSLYGQGSYEQYF. The CDR3 nucleotides read TGTGCCAGCAGCTTATACGGACAGGGTTCCTACGAGCAGTACTTC. The chain recombines TRBV13 with TRBJ2-7; 8 bases are shared with TRBD1. CDR1 is PRHDT and CDR2 is FYEKMQ in the germline V gene (reference sequence). This CDR3 has 15 amino acids. The ends lost 2 bases at V and 1 base at J; junction bases unmatched: 4.

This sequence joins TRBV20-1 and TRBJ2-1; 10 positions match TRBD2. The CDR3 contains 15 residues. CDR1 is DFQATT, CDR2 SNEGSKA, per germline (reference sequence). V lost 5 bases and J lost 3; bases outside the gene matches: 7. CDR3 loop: CSAERTSGNYNEQFF. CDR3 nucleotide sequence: TGCAGTGCTGAAAGGACTAGCGGAAACTACAATGAGCAGTTCTTC.

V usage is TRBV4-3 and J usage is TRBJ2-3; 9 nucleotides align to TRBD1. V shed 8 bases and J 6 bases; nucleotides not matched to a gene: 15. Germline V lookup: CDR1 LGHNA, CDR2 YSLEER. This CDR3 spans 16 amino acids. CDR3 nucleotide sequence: TGCGCCAGCCAAGAACGGGACGACACAGGGGGCGATACGCAGTATTTT. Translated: CASQERDDTGGDTQYF.

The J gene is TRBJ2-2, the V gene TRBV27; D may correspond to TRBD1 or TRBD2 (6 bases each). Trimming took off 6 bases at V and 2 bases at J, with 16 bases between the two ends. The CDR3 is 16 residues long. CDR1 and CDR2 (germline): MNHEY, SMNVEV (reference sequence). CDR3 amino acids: CASRPRGLPNTGELFF. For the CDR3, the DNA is TGTGCCAGCAGGCCACGGGGGCTCCCAAACACCGGGGAGCTGTTTTTT.

The CDR3 loop reads CASRNMGETEAFF. The CDR3 DNA is TGTGCCAGCAGGAATATGGGGGAGACTGAAGCTTTCTTT. The rearrangement joins TRBV6-2 or TRBV6-3 to TRBJ1-1; maybe TRBD1 (5 bases). V lost 6 bases, J lost 5 bases, and 13 bases lay in between. The CDR3 sequence is 13 residues long. Germline lookup yields CDR1 MNHEY and CDR2 SVGEGT.

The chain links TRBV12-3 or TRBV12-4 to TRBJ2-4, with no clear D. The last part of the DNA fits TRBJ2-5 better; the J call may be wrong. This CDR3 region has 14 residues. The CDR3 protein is CASSPLTIQETQYF. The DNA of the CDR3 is TGTGCCAGCAGCCCACTAACCATCCAAGAGACCCAGTACTTC.

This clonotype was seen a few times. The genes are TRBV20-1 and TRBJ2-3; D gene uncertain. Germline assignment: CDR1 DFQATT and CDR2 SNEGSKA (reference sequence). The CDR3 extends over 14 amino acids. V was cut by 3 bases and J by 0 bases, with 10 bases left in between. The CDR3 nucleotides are TGCAGTGCTAGGAAGATAACTAGCACAGATACGCAGTATTTT. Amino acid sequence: CSARKITSTDTQYF.

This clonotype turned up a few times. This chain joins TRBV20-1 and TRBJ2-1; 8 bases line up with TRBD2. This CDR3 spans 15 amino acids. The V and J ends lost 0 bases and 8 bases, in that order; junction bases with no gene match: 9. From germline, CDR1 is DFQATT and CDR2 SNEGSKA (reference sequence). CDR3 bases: TGCAGTGCTAGAGAGGGACTAGTGGAAAGGGATGAGCAGTTCTTC. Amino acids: CSAREGLVERDEQFF.

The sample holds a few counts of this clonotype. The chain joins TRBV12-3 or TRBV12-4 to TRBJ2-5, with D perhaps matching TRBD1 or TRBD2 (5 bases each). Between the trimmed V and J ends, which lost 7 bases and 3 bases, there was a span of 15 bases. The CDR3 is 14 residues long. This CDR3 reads CASNWGSGEETQYF. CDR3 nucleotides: TGTGCCAGCAATTGGGGGTCGGGTGAAGAGACCCAGTACTTC.

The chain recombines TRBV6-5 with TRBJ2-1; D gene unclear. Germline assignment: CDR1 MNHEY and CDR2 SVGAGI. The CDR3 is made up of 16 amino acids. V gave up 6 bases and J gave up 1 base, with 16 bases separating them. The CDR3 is CASRPQLRSSYNEQFF. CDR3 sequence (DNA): TGTGCCAGCAGACCTCAGCTCAGGTCATCCTACAATGAGCAGTTCTTC.

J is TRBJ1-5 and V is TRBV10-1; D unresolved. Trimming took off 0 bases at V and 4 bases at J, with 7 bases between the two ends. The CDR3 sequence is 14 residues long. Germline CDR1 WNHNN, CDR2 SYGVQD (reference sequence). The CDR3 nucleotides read TGCGCCAGCAGTGAGTCGTATGTAAATCAGCCCCAGCATTTT. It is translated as CASSESYVNQPQHF.

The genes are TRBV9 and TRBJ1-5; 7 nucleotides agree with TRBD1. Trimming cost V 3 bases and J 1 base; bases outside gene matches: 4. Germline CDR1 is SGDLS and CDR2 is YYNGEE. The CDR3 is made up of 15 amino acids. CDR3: CASSATGRSNQPQHF. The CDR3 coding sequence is TGTGCCAGCAGCGCGACAGGGAGAAGCAATCAGCCCCAGCATTTT.